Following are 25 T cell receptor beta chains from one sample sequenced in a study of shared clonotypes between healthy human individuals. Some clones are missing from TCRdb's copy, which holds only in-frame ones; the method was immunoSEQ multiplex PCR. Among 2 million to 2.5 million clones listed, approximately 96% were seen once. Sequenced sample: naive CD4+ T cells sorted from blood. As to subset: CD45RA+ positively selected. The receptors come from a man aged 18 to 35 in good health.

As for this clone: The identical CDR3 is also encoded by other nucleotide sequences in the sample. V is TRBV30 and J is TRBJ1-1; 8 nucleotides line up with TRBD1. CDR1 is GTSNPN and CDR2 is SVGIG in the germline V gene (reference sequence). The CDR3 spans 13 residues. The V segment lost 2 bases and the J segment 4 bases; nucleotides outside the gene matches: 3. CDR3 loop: CAWSKTGGTEAFF. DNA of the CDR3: TGTGCCTGGAGTAAAACAGGGGGCACTGAAGCTTTCTTT. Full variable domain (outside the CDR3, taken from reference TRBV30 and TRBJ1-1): SQTIHQWPATLVQPVGSPLSLECTVEGTSNPNLYWYRQAAGRGLQLLFYSVGIGQISSEVPQNLSASRPQDRQFILSSKKLLLSDSGFYLCAWSKTGGTEAFFGQGTRLTVV.

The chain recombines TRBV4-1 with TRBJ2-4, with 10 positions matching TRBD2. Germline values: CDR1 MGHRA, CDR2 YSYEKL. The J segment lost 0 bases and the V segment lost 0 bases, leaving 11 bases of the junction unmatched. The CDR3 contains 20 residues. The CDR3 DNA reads TGCGCCAGCAGCCAAGATCTTGCACTAGCGGGATTTCTAGCCAAAAACATTCAGTACTTC. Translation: CASSQDLALAGFLAKNIQYF.

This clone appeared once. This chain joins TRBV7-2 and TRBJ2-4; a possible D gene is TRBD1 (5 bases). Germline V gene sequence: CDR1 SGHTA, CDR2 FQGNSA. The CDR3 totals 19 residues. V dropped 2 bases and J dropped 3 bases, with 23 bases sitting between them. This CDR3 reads CASSLPVTLTENYKNIQYF. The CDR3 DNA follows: TGTGCCAGCAGCTTACCTGTGACACTGACAGAGAACTACAAAAACATTCAGTACTTC.

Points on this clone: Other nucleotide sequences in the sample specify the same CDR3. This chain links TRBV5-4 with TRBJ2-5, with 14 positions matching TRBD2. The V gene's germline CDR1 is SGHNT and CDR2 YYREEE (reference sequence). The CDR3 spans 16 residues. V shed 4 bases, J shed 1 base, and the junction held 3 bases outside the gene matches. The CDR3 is CASSLGLAGGQETQYF. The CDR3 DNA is TGTGCCAGCAGCCTAGGACTAGCGGGGGGCCAAGAGACCCAGTACTTC.

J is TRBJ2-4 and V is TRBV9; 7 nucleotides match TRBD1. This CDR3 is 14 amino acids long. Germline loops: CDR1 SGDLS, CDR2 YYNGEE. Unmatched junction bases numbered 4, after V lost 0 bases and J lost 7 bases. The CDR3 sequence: CASSVGQGPNIQYF. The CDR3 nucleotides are TGTGCCAGCAGCGTAGGACAGGGACCCAACATTCAGTACTTC.

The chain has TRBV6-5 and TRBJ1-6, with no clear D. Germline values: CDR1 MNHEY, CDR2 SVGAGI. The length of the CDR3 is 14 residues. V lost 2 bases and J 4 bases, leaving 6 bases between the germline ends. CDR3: CASSYRDYNSPLHF. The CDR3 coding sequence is TGTGCCAGCAGTTACAGGGATTATAATTCACCCCTCCACTTT.

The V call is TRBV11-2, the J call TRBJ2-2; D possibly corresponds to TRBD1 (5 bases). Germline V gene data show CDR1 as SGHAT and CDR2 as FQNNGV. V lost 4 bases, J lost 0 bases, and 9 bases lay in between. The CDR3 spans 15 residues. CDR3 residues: CASSSDTSNTGELFF. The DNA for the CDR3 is TGTGCCAGCAGCTCGGACACTTCGAACACCGGGGAGCTGTTTTTT.

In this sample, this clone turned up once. As DNA, the CDR3 is TGTGCCAGCAGCCGACGGATACCATACAATGAGCAGTTCTTC. It specifies CASSRRIPYNEQFF. This chain uses TRBV11-2 with TRBJ2-1; D remains unclear. The CDR3 spans 14 residues. Germline-derived CDR1 and CDR2 are SGHAT and FQNNGV. V dropped 5 bases and J dropped 4 bases, with 12 bases sitting between them.

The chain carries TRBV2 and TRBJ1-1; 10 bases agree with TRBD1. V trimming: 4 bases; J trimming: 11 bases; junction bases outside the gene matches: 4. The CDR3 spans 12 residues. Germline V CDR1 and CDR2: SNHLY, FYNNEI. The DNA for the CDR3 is TGTGCCAGCAGTGGACAGGGGGCCGGGGCTTTCTTT. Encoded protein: CASSGQGAGAFF.

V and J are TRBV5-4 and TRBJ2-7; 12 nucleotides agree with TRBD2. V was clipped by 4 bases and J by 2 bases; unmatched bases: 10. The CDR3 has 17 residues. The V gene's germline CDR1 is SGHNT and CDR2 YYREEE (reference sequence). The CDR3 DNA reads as TGTGCCAGCAGCCCAGCAGCCGGACTAGCGGGGACCTACGAGCAGTACTTC. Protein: CASSPAAGLAGTYEQYF.

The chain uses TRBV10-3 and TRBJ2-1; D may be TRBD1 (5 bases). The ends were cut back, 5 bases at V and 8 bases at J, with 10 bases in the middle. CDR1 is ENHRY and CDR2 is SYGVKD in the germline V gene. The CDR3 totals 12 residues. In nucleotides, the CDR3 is TGTGCCATCAGTCAAGGCAGGGATGAGCAGTTCTTC. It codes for CAISQGRDEQFF.

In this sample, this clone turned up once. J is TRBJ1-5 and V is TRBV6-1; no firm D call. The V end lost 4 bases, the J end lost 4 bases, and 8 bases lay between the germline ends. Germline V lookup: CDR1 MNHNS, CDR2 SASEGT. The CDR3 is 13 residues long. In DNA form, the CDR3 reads TGTGCCAGCAGTGGAAACAGAAATCAGCCCCAGCATTTT. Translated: CASSGNRNQPQHF.

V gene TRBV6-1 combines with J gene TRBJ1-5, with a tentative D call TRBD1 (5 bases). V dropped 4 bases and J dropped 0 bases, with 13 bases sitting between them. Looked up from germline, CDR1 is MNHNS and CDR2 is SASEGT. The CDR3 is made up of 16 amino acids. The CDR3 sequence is CASSGQGLTSNQPQHF. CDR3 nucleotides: TGTGCCAGCAGTGGCCAGGGCCTTACTAGCAATCAGCCCCAGCATTTT.

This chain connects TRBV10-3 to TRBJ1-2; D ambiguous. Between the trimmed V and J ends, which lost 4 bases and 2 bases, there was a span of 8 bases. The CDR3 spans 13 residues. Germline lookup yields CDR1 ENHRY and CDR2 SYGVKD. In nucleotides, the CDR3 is TGTGCCATCAGTGCGATGGGGAACTATGGCTACACCTTC. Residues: CAISAMGNYGYTF.

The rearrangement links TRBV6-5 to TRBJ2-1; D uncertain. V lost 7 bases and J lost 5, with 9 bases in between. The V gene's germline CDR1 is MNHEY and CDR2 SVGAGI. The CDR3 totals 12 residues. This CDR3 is CASTDLDNEQFF. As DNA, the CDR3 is TGTGCCAGCACCGACCTGGACAATGAGCAGTTCTTC.

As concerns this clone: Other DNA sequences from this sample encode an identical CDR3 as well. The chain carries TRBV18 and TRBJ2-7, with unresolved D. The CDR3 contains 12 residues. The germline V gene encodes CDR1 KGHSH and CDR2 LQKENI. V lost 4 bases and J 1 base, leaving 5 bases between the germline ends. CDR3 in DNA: TGTGCCAGCTCACGGGGATCCTACGAGCAGTACTTC. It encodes CASSRGSYEQYF.

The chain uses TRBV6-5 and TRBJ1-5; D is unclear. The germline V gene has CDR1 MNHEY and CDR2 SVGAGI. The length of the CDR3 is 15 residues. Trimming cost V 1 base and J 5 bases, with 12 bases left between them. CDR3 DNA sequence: TGTGCCAGCAGTTACTTCCAGACCCCACATCAGCCCCAGCATTTT. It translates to CASSYFQTPHQPQHF.

The CDR3 DNA is TGTGCCAGCAGCTTAGTTGGCGGACAGGGAGATGGCTACACCTTC. Its translation: CASSLVGGQGDGYTF. The chain is built from TRBV7-2 and TRBJ1-2; the match to TRBD1 covers 8 bases. There are 15 residues in the CDR3. Trimming took 1 base from V and 6 from J; bases not matched to a gene: 7. CDR1 and CDR2 (germline): SGHTA, FQGNSA.

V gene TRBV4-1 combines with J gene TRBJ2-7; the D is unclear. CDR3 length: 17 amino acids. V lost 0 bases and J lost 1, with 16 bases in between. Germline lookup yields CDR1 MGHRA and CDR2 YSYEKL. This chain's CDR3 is CASSQDSEGLPSYEQYF. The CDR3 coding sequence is TGCGCCAGCAGCCAAGATTCGGAAGGGCTCCCGTCCTACGAGCAGTACTTC.

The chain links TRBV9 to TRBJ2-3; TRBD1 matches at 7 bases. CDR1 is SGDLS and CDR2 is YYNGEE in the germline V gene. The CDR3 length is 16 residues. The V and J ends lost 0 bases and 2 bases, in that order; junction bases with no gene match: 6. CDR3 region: CASSVGRGKLTDTQYF. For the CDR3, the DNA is TGTGCCAGCAGCGTAGGCAGGGGGAAGCTCACAGATACGCAGTATTTT.

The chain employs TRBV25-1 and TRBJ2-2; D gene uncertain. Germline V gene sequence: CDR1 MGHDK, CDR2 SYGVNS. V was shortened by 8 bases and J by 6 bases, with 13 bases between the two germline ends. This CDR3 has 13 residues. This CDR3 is CASESDRAGELFF. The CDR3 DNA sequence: TGTGCCAGCGAGTCCGACCGGGCCGGGGAGCTGTTTTTT. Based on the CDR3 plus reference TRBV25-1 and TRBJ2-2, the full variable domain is EADIYQTPRYLVIGTGKKITLECSQTMGHDKMYWYQQDPGMELHLIHYSYGVNSTEKGDLSSESTVSRIRTEHFPLTLESARPSHTSQYLCASESDRAGELFFGEGSRLTVL.

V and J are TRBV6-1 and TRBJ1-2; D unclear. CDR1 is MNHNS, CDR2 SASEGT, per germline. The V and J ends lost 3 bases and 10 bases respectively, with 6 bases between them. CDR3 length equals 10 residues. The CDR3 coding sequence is TGTGCCAGCAGTGATCCAGTCTACACCTTC. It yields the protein CASSDPVYTF.

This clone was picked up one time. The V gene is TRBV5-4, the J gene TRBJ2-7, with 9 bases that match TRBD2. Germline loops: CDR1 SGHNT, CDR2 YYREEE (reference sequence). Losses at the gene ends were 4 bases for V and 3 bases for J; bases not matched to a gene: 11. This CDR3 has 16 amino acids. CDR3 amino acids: CASSPGAGGAIYEQYF. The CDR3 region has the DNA TGTGCCAGCAGCCCCGGGGCGGGGGGGGCTATCTACGAGCAGTACTTC.

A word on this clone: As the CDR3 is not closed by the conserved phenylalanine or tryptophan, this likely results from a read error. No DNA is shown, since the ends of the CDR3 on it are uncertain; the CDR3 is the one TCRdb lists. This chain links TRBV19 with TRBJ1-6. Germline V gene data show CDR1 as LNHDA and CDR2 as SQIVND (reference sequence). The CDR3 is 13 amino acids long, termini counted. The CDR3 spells CAGSTRVRANRPG.

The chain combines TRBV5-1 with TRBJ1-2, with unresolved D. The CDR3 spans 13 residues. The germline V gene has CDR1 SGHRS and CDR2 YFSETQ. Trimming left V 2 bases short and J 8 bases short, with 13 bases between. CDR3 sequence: CASSFDAPRGYTF. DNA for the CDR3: TGCGCCAGCAGCTTCGATGCGCCGCGCGGCTACACCTTC.